This T cell receptor beta chain was identified during a study of response to subunit inactivated influenza vaccine. CDR3 length equals 15 residues. Germline V gene data show CDR1 as MDHEN and CDR2 as SYDVKM. Losses at the gene ends were 4 bases for V and 3 bases for J; bases not matched to a gene: 5. TCRdb reprocessed the RT-PCR reads via MiXCR and lists one record per CDR3 protein. The sample holds about 540,000 distinct CDR3 sequences, approximately 24% seen once. These data are also associated with another study on T cells expressing NK-cell markers. That work states: TCR beta libraries carry UMIs added by 5'RACE template switching. Repertoire data for TCR beta were derived from sorted T cells (CD3+CD56+NKG2C+, CD3+CD56+NKG2C- and CD3+CD56-NKG2C+).

The specimen comprised CD4+ T cells sorted from PBMCs, sampled roughly 12 days after vaccination. The TCR sequence derives from a man in his fifties or sixties who received an inactivated influenza vaccine. The V and J genes are TRBV28 and TRBJ1-5, with 8 nucleotides matching TRBD1. The chain's CDR3 is CASSSTGGINQPQHF. As DNA, the CDR3 is TGTGCCAGCAGTTCTACAGGGGGAATCAATCAGCCCCAGCATTTT.